In this sample, the clone carrying this TCR beta chain turned up many times. This sample was taken from a study of T-cell reconstitution after alpha-beta-depleted transplantation in children. TCRbeta library construction was performed incorporating unique molecular identifiers. MiXCR, applied by TCRdb to the PCR reads, yields one record per CDR3 protein. Of 45,000 to 55,000 distinct CDR3 sequences in the sample, about 9% are singletons; the top ten hold roughly a quarter. The sequences come from PBMCs, mostly from graft donor cells, collected 60 days after TCRalphabeta/CD19-depleted stem cell transplant. The sequence was collected from a male patient under 10 years old who had a stem cell transplant for chronic granulomatous disease, so the T cells may come from the graft donor.

The CDR3 coding sequence is TGTGCCACCAGTGATTTGCTTCTAGCGGGAGACCACGAGCAGTACTTC. This sequence encodes CATSDLLLAGDHEQYF. The V and J genes are TRBV24-1 and TRBJ2-7; 10 positions match TRBD2. Germline values: CDR1 KGHDR, CDR2 SFDVKD. Losses at the gene ends were 0 bases for V and 5 bases for J; bases not matched to a gene: 6. CDR3 size: 16 residues.